This TCR beta chain stems from a study of T-cell memory formation after mild COVID-19. TCRdb analysed the 5' RACE reads with MiXCR anew, one entry per CDR3 protein. The sample lists 110,000 or so distinct CDR3 sequences, about a fifth seen once, with 41% in the top ten. The sample was PBMCs or a T cell subset sorted from them (not recorded which). This sequence originates from a man between 18 and 29 years old who had mild COVID-19 (a few samples of this study predate the infection). Cell type and time point are not known.

CDR3 nucleotide sequence: TGCGCCAGCAGAGGACAGACGAACTATGGCTACACCTTC. This translates into CASRGQTNYGYTF. The chain joins TRBV5-1 to TRBJ1-2, with TRBD1 as a possible D gene (6 bases). Germline V CDR1 and CDR2: SGHRS, YFSETQ. Trimming took off 5 bases at V and 2 bases at J, with 10 bases between the two ends. This CDR3 is built from 13 residues.